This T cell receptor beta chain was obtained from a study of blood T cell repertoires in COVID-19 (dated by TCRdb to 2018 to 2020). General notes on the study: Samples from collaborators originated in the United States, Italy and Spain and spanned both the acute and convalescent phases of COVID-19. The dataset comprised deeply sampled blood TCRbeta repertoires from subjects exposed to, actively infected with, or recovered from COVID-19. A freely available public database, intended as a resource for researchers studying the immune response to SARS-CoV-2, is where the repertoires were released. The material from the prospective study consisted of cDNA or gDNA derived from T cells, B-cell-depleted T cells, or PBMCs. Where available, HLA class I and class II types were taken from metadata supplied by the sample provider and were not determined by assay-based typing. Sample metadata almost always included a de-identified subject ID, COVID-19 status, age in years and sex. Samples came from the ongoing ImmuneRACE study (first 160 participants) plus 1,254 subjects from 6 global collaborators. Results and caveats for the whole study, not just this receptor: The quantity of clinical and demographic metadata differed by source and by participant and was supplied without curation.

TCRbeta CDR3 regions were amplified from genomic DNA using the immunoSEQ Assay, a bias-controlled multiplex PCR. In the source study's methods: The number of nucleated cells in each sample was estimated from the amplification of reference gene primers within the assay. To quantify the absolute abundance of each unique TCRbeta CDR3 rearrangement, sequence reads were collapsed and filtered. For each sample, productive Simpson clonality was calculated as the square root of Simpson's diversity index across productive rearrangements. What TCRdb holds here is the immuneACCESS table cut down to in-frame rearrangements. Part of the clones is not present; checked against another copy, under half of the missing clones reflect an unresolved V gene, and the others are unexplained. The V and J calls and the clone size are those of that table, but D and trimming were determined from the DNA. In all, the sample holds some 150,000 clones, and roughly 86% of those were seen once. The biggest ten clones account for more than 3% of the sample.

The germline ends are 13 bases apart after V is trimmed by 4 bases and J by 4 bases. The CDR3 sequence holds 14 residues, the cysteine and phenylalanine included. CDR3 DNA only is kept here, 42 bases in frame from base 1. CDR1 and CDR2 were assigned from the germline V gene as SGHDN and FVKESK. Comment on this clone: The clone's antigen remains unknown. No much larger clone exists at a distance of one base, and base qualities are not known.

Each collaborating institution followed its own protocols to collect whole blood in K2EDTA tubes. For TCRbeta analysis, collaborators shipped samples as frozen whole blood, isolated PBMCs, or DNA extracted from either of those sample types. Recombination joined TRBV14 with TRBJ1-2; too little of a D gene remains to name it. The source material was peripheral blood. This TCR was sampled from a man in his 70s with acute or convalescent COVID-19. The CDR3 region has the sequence CASSRALALYGYTF. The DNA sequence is TGTGCCAGCAGCCGGGCCCTAGCCCTCTATGGCTACACCTTC.